The 32 T cell receptor beta chains in this list originate from one sample, sequenced in a study of OX40 agonist ivuxolimab in advanced cancers. TCRdb keeps only in-frame clones here, not all; method: immunoSEQ multiplex PCR. This table has fewer than 85,000 clones, about 92% appearing once. Sample: CD4+ or CD8+ T cells sorted from blood, taken in a trial of the OX40 agonist ivuxolimab. All receptors come from an adult with an advanced solid tumor such as melanoma, head and neck, liver or kidney cancer.

This clone appeared a single time. The chain combines TRBV4-1 with TRBJ1-3; D is unclear. The V gene's germline CDR1 is MGHRA and CDR2 YSYEKL. CDR3 size: 17 residues. Deletions cut 0 bases from V and 1 base from J, with 13 bases between. This chain's CDR3 is CASSQDSHTPSGNTIYF. As DNA, the CDR3 is TGCGCCAGCAGCCAAGATTCCCACACACCGTCTGGAAACACCATATATTTT.

To note about this clone: The junction shows a germline mismatch at one end, possibly a read error. The rearrangement links TRBV18 to TRBJ1-5, with TRBD1 as a possible D gene (6 bases). The CDR3 length is 16 residues. From germline, CDR1 is KGHSH and CDR2 LQKENI. The CDR3: CASSPPTGTGNQPQHF. The CDR3, as DNA: TGTGCCAGCTCGCCACCTACAGGGACGGGGAATCAGCCCCAGCATTTT.

The V gene is TRBV27, the J gene TRBJ2-7; tentatively, D is TRBD1 or TRBD2 (5 bases each). This CDR3 is 14 amino acids long. Germline CDR1 MNHEY, CDR2 SMNVEV (reference sequence). V gave up 0 bases and J gave up 5 bases, with 11 bases separating them. CDR3 sequence reads: CASSLSSSGHEQYF. The CDR3 DNA reads TGTGCCAGCAGTTTATCGTCTTCGGGGCACGAGCAGTACTTC.

V is TRBV11-2 and J is TRBJ2-3; D call uncertain. Trimming left V 1 base short and J 1 base short, with 18 bases between. Germline V gives CDR1 SGHAT, CDR2 FQNNGV. This CDR3 is built from 18 residues. CDR3 sequence reads: CASSLVTISPQGTDTQYF. CDR3 sequence (DNA): TGTGCCAGCAGCTTAGTGACGATCTCACCCCAAGGCACAGATACGCAGTATTTT.

The chain joins TRBV7-6 to TRBJ1-1; 10 bases fit TRBD1. The CDR3 spans 17 residues. J was trimmed by 6 bases and V by 5 bases; bases with no gene match: 15. CDR1 and CDR2 (germline): SGHVS, FNYEAQ. CDR3: CASSPNLPGTGVPEAFF. CDR3 DNA: TGTGCCAGCAGCCCGAATCTCCCGGGGACAGGGGTCCCTGAAGCTTTCTTT.

The rearrangement joins TRBV14 to TRBJ1-5, with a tentative D call TRBD1 (6 bases). V shed 1 base and J shed 3 bases, with 25 bases lying between them. CDR3 size: 20 residues. The germline gives CDR1 SGHDN, CDR2 FVKESK. The CDR3 region has the DNA TGTGCCAGCAGCCAAGGAACCGGGACATTCGGAGTAATCTACAATCAGCCCCAGCATTTT. It is translated as CASSQGTGTFGVIYNQPQHF.

The rearrangement joins TRBV10-1 to TRBJ1-1; 11 bases fit TRBD1. In germline, CDR1 is WNHNN, CDR2 SYGVQD (reference sequence). The CDR3 has 19 amino acids. With 0 bases clipped from V and 3 bases from J, the junction kept 12 bases outside the gene matches. CDR3 DNA sequence: TGCGCCAGCAGTGAGTCTTATCCCGGACAGGGGGCGGGATACACTGAAGCTTTCTTT. Protein sequence: CASSESYPGQGAGYTEAFF.

This chain links TRBV29-1 with TRBJ1-3, with D unclear. The CDR3 has 12 residues. CDR1 is SQVTM, CDR2 ANQGSEA, per germline. The V and J ends lost 4 bases and 0 bases respectively, with 4 bases between them. The CDR3 sequence is CSVVGSGNTIYF. The CDR3 nucleotides are TGCAGCGTTGTGGGCTCTGGAAACACCATATATTTT.

This clone appeared once. The genes are TRBV18 and TRBJ2-7; 8 bases match TRBD2. Per the germline V gene, CDR1 is KGHSH and CDR2 is LQKENI. The CDR3 runs 17 residues. The ends lost 2 bases at V and 1 base at J; junction bases unmatched: 10. Here the CDR3 reads CASSPSREGVHSYEQYF. The CDR3 DNA follows: TGTGCCAGCTCACCAAGTCGGGAGGGGGTGCATTCCTACGAGCAGTACTTC.

The chain uses TRBV7-2 and TRBJ2-4, with D tentatively TRBD2 (7 bases). Germline V lookup: CDR1 SGHTA, CDR2 FQGNSA. The CDR3 runs 17 residues. Trimming cost V 5 bases and J 3 bases, with 20 bases left between them. CDR3 DNA: TGTGCCAGCAGCCGGCCGAGGGGGAGGGAAGGCAAAAACATTCAGTACTTC. Its protein is CASSRPRGREGKNIQYF.

The genes are TRBV5-6 and TRBJ2-5, with TRBD2 matching over 10 bases. The V gene's germline CDR1 is SGHDT and CDR2 YYEEEE. V was pared by 4 bases and J by 4 bases, with 10 bases of the junction left unmatched. The CDR3 sequence is 16 residues long. The CDR3 loop reads CASSGGLAGALETQYF. CDR3 coding DNA: TGTGCCAGCAGCGGGGGGCTAGCGGGGGCCCTAGAGACCCAGTACTTC.

The rearrangement uses TRBV6-5 and TRBJ1-1; D ambiguous. The CDR3 is made up of 14 amino acids. The V end was cut by 7 bases, the J end by 0 bases, with 12 bases between. The germline gives CDR1 MNHEY, CDR2 SVGAGI. CDR3 sequence: CASKEGFLNTEAFF. As DNA, the CDR3 is TGTGCCAGCAAGGAGGGTTTCCTGAACACTGAAGCTTTCTTT.

V usage is TRBV4-2 and J usage is TRBJ2-1; D may be TRBD2 (5 bases). The germline V gene has CDR1 LGHNA and CDR2 YNFKEQ. The length of the CDR3 is 16 residues. The ends were cut back, 1 base at V and 8 bases at J, with 18 bases in the middle. CDR3 loop: CASSQGVTRVIDEQFF. Written as DNA, the CDR3 is TGTGCCAGCAGCCAAGGGGTTACTAGGGTCATCGATGAGCAGTTCTTC.

This rearrangement joins TRBV2 to TRBJ2-2, with 7 bases that match TRBD1. The CDR3 spans 15 residues. Germline V gives CDR1 SNHLY, CDR2 FYNNEI. V dropped 5 bases and J dropped 4; count of bases not matched to a gene: 7. DNA for the CDR3: TGTGCCAGCAGTACAGGGGTAGAAGGCACCGGGGAGCTGTTTTTT. Translating gives CASSTGVEGTGELFF.

CDR3 loop: CASSLGQGLTEAFF. The CDR3 DNA reads as TGTGCCAGTAGTTTAGGACAGGGCCTTACTGAAGCTTTCTTT. The chain couples TRBV19 to TRBJ1-1; 8 bases are a match to TRBD1. Losses at the gene ends were 5 bases for V and 5 bases for J; bases not matched to a gene: 7. The CDR3 spans 14 residues. Germline CDR1 LNHDA, CDR2 SQIVND (reference sequence).

This chain uses TRBV6-5 with TRBJ2-2; TRBD1 or TRBD2 may be the D gene (5 bases each). The CDR3 is 14 amino acids. In germline, CDR1 is MNHEY, CDR2 SVGAGI. V lost 0 bases to trimming and J lost 6 bases, with 8 bases between them. Written as DNA, the CDR3 is TGTGCCAGCAGTTACTCGAAGGGACCCGGGGAGCTGTTTTTT. This gives the protein CASSYSKGPGELFF.

The chain uses TRBV4-1 and TRBJ2-5, with 10 bases aligning to TRBD2. The J call is doubtful: the DNA matches TRBJ2-7 better. CDR3 length equals 15 residues. The germline gives CDR1 MGHRA, CDR2 YSYEKL. Here the CDR3 reads CASSLQRGGLYEQYF. The CDR3 DNA is TGCGCCAGCAGCCTCCAGCGGGGGGGCCTCTACGAGCAGTACTTC.

This clone is a singleton in its sample. The genes are TRBV9 and TRBJ1-2; D remains ambiguous. Per germline, CDR1 SGDLS and CDR2 YYNGEE. Trimming stripped 0 bases from V and 4 bases from J, with 7 bases between. The CDR3 has 13 residues. The CDR3 reads CASSVAGIYGYTF. The CDR3 DNA sequence: TGTGCCAGCAGCGTAGCGGGGATCTATGGCTACACCTTC.

The DNA of the CDR3 is TGTGCCAGAACCTTGCCCGACATACTGGAGCAATATTCACCCCTCCACTTT. This encodes CARTLPDILEQYSPLHF. The rearrangement links TRBV19 to TRBJ1-6; D is unresolved. This CDR3 is built from 17 residues. V lost 9 bases and J lost 8, with 26 bases in between. Germline values: CDR1 LNHDA, CDR2 SQIVND (reference sequence).

The rearrangement links TRBV12-5 to TRBJ2-7, with 7 bases aligning to TRBD1. Per germline, CDR1 LGHNT and CDR2 FRNRAP. The CDR3 is made up of 15 amino acids. Unmatched junction bases numbered 6, after V lost 1 base and J lost 3 bases. The CDR3 spells CASGLDGTAFYEQYF. CDR3 DNA sequence: TGTGCTAGTGGTTTGGACGGGACAGCTTTCTACGAGCAGTACTTC.

V and J are TRBV27 and TRBJ1-6; 7 bases map to TRBD1. With V trimmed by 5 bases and J by 9 bases, 10 bases remained unmatched. Germline CDR1 reads MNHEY; CDR2 reads SMNVEV (reference sequence). This CDR3 is built from 15 residues. CDR3 amino acids: CASSPGTALGSPLHF. The CDR3 DNA follows: TGTGCCAGCAGTCCCGGGACAGCCCTGGGTTCACCCCTCCACTTT.

The rearrangement uses TRBV7-6 and TRBJ2-7; tentatively, D is TRBD1 (6 bases). V was pared by 5 bases and J by 0 bases, with 11 bases between. The length of the CDR3 is 14 residues. CDR1 is SGHVS, CDR2 FNYEAQ, per germline. DNA of the CDR3: TGTGCCAGCAGCCCGAAGGACAGCTCCTACGAGCAGTACTTC. Encoded protein: CASSPKDSSYEQYF.

This clone was seen just once. The gene calls are TRBV19 and TRBJ2-7, with 8 nucleotides matching TRBD1. Trimming removed 4 bases from V and 5 bases from J; junction bases left unmatched: 7. Germline CDR1 reads LNHDA; CDR2 reads SQIVND (reference sequence). The CDR3 has 14 residues. This CDR3 reads CASSTRGTGNEQYF. CDR3 DNA sequence: TGTGCCAGTAGTACCCGCGGGACAGGAAACGAGCAGTACTTC.

The genes are TRBV7-9 and TRBJ1-2, with D uncertain. This CDR3 is built from 15 residues. Germline V gives CDR1 SEHNR, CDR2 FQNEAQ (reference sequence). V was clipped by 4 bases and J by 3 bases, with 15 bases between them. The CDR3, as DNA: TGTGCCAGCAGCTCTCTGCCCCCATCGGACTATGGCTACACCTTC. The encoded protein is CASSSLPPSDYGYTF.

The V gene is TRBV9, the J gene TRBJ1-2; possible D gene TRBD1, 5 bases. The CDR3 has 16 amino acids. Trimming pared 0 bases from V and 4 bases from J, leaving 16 bases between. Per the germline V gene, CDR1 is SGDLS and CDR2 is YYNGEE. CDR3 in amino acids: CASSVDRDFEGYGYTF. The CDR3 nucleotides are TGTGCCAGCAGCGTAGACCGGGACTTTGAGGGCTATGGCTACACCTTC.

The V and J genes are TRBV7-9 and TRBJ1-5; the D gene is possibly TRBD1 (6 bases). V was trimmed by 4 bases and J by 5 bases, leaving 12 bases between them. CDR1 is SEHNR, CDR2 FQNEAQ, per germline (reference sequence). The CDR3 covers 14 residues. CDR3 nucleotide sequence: TGTGCCAGCAGCTCACAGGGCGGAGATCAGCCCCAGCATTTT. This encodes CASSSQGGDQPQHF. Filled out from reference TRBV7-9 and TRBJ1-5, the complete variable domain reads DTGVSQNPRHKITKRGQNVTFRCDPISEHNRLYWYRQTLGQGPEFLTYFQNEAQLEKSRLLSDRFSAERPKGSFSTLEIQRTEQGDSAMYLCASSSQGGDQPQHFGDGTRLSIL.

CDR3 coding DNA: TGTGCCAGCAGTTACAGCTCTGGGGCCAACGTCCTGACTTTC. Its translation is CASSYSSGANVLTF. V and J are TRBV6-6 and TRBJ2-6; D call uncertain. CDR1 is MNHNY and CDR2 is SVGAGI in the germline V gene (reference sequence). Trimming pared 2 bases from V and 0 bases from J, leaving 2 bases between. The CDR3 consists of 14 residues.

This clone came up once. The chain is built from TRBV4-3 and TRBJ2-3; D ambiguous. The V gene's germline CDR1 is LGHNA and CDR2 YSLEER. This CDR3 contains 12 residues. The V and J ends lost 0 bases and 4 bases respectively, with 2 bases between them. CDR3 sequence (DNA): TGCGCCAGCAGCCAAGAAGCAGATACGCAGTATTTT. Residues: CASSQEADTQYF.

V and J are TRBV9 and TRBJ2-1; 9 bases align to TRBD2. Looked up from germline, CDR1 is SGDLS and CDR2 is YYNGEE. The length of the CDR3 is 15 residues. The junction had 5 bases not matched to a gene; V was cut back by 0 bases and J by 7 bases. The CDR3, as DNA: TGTGCCAGCAGCGTAGCCGCGGGGGGGAGGAATGAGCAGTTCTTC. It yields the protein CASSVAAGGRNEQFF.

This CDR3 is CASSPGDGNTEAFF. The CDR3 DNA reads TGCGCCAGCAGCCCAGGGGATGGGAACACTGAAGCTTTCTTT. The genes are TRBV5-1 and TRBJ1-1; possibly TRBD1 for D (6 bases). The CDR3 is 14 amino acids. CDR1 SGHRS and CDR2 YFSETQ come from the germline V gene. V was clipped by 4 bases and J by 1 base, with 11 bases between them.

This chain joins TRBV7-8 and TRBJ1-1; D might be TRBD1 (6 bases). Germline CDR1 is SGHVS and CDR2 is FQNEAQ. This CDR3 has 14 amino acids. V was clipped by 5 bases and J by 1 base, with 11 bases between them. The CDR3 protein is CASSLGGGNTEAFF. Here the CDR3 DNA reads TGTGCCAGCAGCCTCGGAGGGGGGAACACTGAAGCTTTCTTT.

This clone was detected only once. V and J are TRBV19 and TRBJ2-1; possible D gene TRBD1, 6 bases. The CDR3 length is 14 residues. V dropped 5 bases and J dropped 6 bases, with 14 bases sitting between them. Germline V gene lookup returns CDR1 LNHDA and CDR2 SQIVND (reference sequence). CDR3 region: CASSPMGTFNEQFF. CDR3 sequence (DNA): TGTGCCAGTAGTCCCATGGGGACATTCAATGAGCAGTTCTTC. Variable domain in full (rest from reference TRBV19 and TRBJ2-1): DGGITQSPKYLFRKEGQNVTLSCEQNLNHDAMYWYRQDPGQGLRLIYYSQIVNDFQKGDIAEGYSVSREKKESFPLTVTSAQKNPTAFYLCASSPMGTFNEQFFGPGTRLTVL.